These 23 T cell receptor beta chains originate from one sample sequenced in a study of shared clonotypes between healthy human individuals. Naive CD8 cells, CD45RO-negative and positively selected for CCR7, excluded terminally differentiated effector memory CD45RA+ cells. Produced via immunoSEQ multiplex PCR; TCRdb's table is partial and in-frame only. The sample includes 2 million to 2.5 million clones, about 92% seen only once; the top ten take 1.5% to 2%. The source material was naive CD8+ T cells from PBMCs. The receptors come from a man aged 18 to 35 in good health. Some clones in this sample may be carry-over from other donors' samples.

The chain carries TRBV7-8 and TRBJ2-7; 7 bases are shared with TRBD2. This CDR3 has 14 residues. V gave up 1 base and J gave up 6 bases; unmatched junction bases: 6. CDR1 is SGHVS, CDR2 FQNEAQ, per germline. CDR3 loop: CASSLGLAALEQYF. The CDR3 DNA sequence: TGTGCCAGCAGCTTAGGGCTAGCGGCTCTCGAGCAGTACTTC.

The CDR3 region has the DNA TGTGCCAGCAACCTACTAGCGGAAAGCAATGAGCAGTTCTTC. This codes for CASNLLAESNEQFF. The chain has TRBV27 and TRBJ2-1; the match to TRBD2 covers 8 bases. The CDR3 sequence is 14 residues long. V was clipped by 7 bases and J by 6 bases; unmatched bases: 8. The germline V gene encodes CDR1 MNHEY and CDR2 SMNVEV (reference sequence).

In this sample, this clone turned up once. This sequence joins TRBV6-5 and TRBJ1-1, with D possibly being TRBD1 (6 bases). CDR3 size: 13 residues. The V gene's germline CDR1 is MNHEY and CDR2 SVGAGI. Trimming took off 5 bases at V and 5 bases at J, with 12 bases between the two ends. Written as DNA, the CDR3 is TGTGCCAGCAGTCTAACAGGGTGGACTGAAGCTTTCTTT. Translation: CASSLTGWTEAFF.

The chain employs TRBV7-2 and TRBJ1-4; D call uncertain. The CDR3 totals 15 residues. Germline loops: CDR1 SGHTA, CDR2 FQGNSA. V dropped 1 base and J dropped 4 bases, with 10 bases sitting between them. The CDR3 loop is CASSLGTRSNEKLFF. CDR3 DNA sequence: TGTGCCAGCAGCTTAGGGACCAGAAGTAATGAAAAACTGTTTTTT.

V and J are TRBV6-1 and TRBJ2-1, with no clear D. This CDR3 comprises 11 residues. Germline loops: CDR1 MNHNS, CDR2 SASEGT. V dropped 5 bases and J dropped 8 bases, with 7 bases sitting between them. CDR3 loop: CASSYSDEQFF. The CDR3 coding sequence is TGTGCCAGCAGTTATTCAGATGAGCAGTTCTTC.

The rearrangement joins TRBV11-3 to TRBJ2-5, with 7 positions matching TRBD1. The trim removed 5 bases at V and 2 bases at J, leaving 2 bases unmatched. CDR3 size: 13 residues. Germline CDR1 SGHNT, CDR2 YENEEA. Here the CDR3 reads CASSNRGQETQYF. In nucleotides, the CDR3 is TGTGCCAGCAGCAACAGGGGACAAGAGACCCAGTACTTC.

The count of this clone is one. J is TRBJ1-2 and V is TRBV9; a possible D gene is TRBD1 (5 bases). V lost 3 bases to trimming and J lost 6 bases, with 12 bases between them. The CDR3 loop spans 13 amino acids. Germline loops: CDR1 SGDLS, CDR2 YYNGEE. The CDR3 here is CASSARGTHGYTF. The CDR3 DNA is TGTGCCAGCAGCGCCCGCGGGACCCATGGCTACACCTTC.

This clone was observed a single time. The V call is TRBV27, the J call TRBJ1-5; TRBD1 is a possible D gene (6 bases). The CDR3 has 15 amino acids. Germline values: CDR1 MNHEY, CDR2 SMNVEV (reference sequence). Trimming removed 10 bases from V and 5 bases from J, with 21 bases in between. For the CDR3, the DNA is TGTGCCAACATGGGTGGGGGGCATCAGCATCAGCCCCAGCATTTT. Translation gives CANMGGGHQHQPQHF.

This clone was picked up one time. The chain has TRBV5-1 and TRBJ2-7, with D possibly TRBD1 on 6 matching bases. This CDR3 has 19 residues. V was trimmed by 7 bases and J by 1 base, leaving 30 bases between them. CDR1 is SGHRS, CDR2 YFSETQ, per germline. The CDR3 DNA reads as TGCGCCAGCTTTCCCCCGGCCGGACAGTGCTTAACGTTGTCCTACGAGCAGTACTTC. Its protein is CASFPPAGQCLTLSYEQYF.

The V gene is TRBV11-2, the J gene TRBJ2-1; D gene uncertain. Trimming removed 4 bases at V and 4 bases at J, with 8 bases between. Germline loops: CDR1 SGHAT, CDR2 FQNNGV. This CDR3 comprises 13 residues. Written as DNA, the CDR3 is TGTGCCAGCAGCTCGCTACTTTACAATGAGCAGTTCTTC. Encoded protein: CASSSLLYNEQFF.

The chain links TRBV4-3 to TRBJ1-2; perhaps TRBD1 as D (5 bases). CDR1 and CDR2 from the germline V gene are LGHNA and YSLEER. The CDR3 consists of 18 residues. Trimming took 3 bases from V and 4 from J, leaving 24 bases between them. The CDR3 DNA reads TGCGCCAGCAGCCACGGGACCGCATCTACAGACATCCTCTATGGCTACACCTTC. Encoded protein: CASSHGTASTDILYGYTF.

CDR3: CASSPGGLGEKLFF. CDR3 sequence (DNA): TGTGCCAGCAGTCCAGGGGGGTTAGGCGAAAAACTGTTTTTT. J is TRBJ1-4 and V is TRBV27; 7 bases agree with TRBD1. The junction had 8 bases not matched to a gene; V was cut back by 5 bases and J by 8 bases. This CDR3 spans 14 amino acids. Germline V gives CDR1 MNHEY, CDR2 SMNVEV (reference sequence).

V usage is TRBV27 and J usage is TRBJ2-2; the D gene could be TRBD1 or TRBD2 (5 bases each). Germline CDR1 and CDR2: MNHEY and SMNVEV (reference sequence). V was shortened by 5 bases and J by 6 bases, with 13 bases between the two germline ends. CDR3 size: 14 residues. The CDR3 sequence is CASSAGLGAGELFF. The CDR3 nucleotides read TGTGCCAGCAGTGCCGGACTGGGGGCCGGGGAGCTGTTTTTT.

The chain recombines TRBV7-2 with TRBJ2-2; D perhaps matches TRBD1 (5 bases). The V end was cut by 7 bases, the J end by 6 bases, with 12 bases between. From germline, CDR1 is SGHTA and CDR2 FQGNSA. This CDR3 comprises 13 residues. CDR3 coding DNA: TGTGCCAGCACCTACACAGGATCCGGGGAGCTGTTTTTT. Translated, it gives CASTYTGSGELFF. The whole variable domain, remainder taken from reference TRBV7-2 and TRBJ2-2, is GAGVSQSPSNKVTEKGKDVELRCDPISGHTALYWYRQSLGQGLEFLIYFQGNSAPDKSGLPSDRFSAERTGGSVSTLTIQRTQQEDSAVYLCASTYTGSGELFFGEGSRLTVL.

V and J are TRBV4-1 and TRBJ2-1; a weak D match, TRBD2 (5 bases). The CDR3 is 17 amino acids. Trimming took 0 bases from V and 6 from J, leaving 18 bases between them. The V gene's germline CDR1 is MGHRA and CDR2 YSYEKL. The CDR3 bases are TGCGCCAGCAGCCAAGAATCGAACGAGGGAGCGGTCAATGAGCAGTTCTTC. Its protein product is CASSQESNEGAVNEQFF.

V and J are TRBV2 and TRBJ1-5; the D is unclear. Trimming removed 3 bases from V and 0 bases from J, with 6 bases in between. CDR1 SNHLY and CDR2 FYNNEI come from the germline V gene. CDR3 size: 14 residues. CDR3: CASSESGSNQPQHF. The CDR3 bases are TGTGCCAGCAGTGAGTCAGGTAGCAATCAGCCCCAGCATTTT.

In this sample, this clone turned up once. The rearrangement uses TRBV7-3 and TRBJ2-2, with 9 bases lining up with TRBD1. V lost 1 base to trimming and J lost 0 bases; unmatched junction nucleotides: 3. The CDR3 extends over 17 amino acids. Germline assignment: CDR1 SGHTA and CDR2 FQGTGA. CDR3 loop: CASSLSGDRANTGELFF. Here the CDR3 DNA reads TGTGCCAGCAGCTTAAGCGGGGACAGGGCGAACACCGGGGAGCTGTTTTTT. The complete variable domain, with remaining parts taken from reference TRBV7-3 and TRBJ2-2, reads GAGVSQTPSNKVTEKGKYVELRCDPISGHTALYWYRQSLGQGPEFLIYFQGTGAADDSGLPNDRFFAVRPEGSVSTLKIQRTERGDSAVYLCASSLSGDRANTGELFFGEGSRLTVL.

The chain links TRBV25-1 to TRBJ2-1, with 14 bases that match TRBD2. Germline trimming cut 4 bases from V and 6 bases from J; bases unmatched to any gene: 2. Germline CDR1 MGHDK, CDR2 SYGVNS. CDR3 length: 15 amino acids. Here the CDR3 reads CASSGGTSGSNEQFF. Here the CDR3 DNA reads TGTGCCAGCAGTGGGGGGACTAGCGGGAGCAATGAGCAGTTCTTC.

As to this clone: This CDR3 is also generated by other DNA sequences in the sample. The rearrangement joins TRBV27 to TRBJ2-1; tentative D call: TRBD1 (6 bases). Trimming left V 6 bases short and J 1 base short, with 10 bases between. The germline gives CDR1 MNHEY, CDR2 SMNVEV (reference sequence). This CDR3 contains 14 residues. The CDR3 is CASSPTGSYNEQFF. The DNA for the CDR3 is TGTGCCAGCAGCCCGACAGGTTCCTACAATGAGCAGTTCTTC.

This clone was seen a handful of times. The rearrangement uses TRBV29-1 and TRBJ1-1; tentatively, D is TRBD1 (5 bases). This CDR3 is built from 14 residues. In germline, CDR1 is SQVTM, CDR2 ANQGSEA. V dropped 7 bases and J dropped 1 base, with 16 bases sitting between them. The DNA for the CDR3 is TGCAGCGCCAATATGCCGACAGAGAACACTGAAGCTTTCTTT. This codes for CSANMPTENTEAFF.

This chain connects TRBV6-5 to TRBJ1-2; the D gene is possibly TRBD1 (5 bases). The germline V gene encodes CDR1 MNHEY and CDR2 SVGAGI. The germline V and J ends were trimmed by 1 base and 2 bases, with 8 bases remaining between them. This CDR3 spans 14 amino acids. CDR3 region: CASSYLQANYGYTF. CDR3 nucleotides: TGTGCCAGCAGTTACTTACAGGCGAACTATGGCTACACCTTC.

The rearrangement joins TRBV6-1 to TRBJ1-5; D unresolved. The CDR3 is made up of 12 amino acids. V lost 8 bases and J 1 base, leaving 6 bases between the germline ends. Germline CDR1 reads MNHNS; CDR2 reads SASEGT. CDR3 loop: CASRASNQPQHF. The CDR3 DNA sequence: TGTGCCAGCCGTGCCAGCAATCAGCCCCAGCATTTT.

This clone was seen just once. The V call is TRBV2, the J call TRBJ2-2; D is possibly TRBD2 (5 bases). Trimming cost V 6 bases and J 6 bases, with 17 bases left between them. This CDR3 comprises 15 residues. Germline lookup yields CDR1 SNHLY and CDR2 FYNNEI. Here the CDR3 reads CASRQATRRSGELFF. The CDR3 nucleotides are TGTGCCAGCAGGCAAGCTACTAGGAGGTCCGGGGAGCTGTTTTTT.